This TCR beta chain was identified during a study of cytomegalovirus exposure and HLA in healthy donors. Study findings and constraints: Association of a missense DCLRE1C variant with TCR beta V- and J-gene trimming was reported in a later analysis.

13 Jbeta primers and 60 Vbeta primers were used for the PCR. Data came from immunoSEQ multiplex PCR; TCRdb stores just in-frame clones and leaves some out. The data contain tens of thousands of clones, under 85% of them singletons. The CDR3 extends over 13 amino acids. Worth noting for this clone: Its matching antigen is unknown.

Sequencing was done on a sample of PBMCs. The V and J genes are TRBV21-1 and TRBJ2-7; no DNA check was done on the table's D call, TRBD2. TRBV21-1 is classified as a pseudogene. The receptor's source is a man aged 50-60 years in good health and CMV-seropositive. CDR3 nucleotide sequence: TGTGCCAGCACACAAGGAGGCTCCTACGAGCAGTACTTC. Translated: CASTQGGSYEQYF.